This TCR beta chain was identified during a study of T cells in localized non-small cell lung cancer. Study-level results: Sequencing, confined to only one tumor region, leaves heterogeneity possible. When the top 100 tumor clones were examined, a median about 60 of them also appeared in the adjacent lung, which was paired and uninvolved.

Profiled with immunoSEQ multiplex PCR; TCRdb holds only in-frame clones, not every one. This sample has approximately 11,000 clones, with 75% to 85% found just once. On this clone: Its cognate antigen is unknown.

This CDR3 comprises 19 residues. Source: peripheral blood mononuclear cells, taken before any cancer treatment. The sequence derives from a female donor at least 60 years old with stage II lung adenocarcinoma. The rearrangement uses TRBV21-1 and TRBJ2-4; the table names TRBD2, a call not compared with the DNA. TRBV21-1 is a pseudogene. In DNA, the CDR3 is TGTGCCAGCAGCATCGGGCTAGCGGGGGGCAAACTAGCCAAAAACATTCAGTACTTC. Encoded protein: CASSIGLAGGKLAKNIQYF.